This TCR beta chain stems from a study of response to subunit inactivated influenza vaccine. Whole-study results and caveats: It was the authors' suggestion that each seasonal influenza vaccination recruits few new T cells.

TCRdb re-called the RT-PCR reads with MiXCR, one entry per CDR3 protein. The sample shows 650,000 or so distinct CDR3 sequences, less than 15% of them seen only once. This clonotype was found many times. Its antigen remains unknown. One end of the junction fails to match germline, which may point to a read error. Germline lookup yields CDR1 SGHRS and CDR2 YFSETQ. There are 12 residues in the CDR3. The sequences come from PBMCs from blood, collected roughly 2 weeks before vaccination. The chain couples TRBV5-1 to TRBJ2-3; the D is unclear. This receptor was taken from a man in his fifties who received an inactivated influenza vaccine. CDR3 in DNA: TGTGCCAGCAGTTTACGAGGAGATACGCAGTATTTT. Translated: CASSLRGDTQYF.